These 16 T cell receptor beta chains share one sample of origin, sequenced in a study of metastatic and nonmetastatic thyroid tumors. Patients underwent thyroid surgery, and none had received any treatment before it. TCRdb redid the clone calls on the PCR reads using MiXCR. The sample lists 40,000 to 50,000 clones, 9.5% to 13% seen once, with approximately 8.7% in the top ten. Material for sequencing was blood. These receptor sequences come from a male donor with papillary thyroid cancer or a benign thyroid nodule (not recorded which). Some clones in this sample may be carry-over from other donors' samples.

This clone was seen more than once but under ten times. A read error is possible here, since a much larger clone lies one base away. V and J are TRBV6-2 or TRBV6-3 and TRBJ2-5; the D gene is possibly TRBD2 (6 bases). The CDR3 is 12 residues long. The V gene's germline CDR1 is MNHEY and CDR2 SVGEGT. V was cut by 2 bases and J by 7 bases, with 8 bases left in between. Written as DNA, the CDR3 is TGTGCCAGCAGTTACGACGGGGGGACCCAGTACTTC. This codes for CASSYDGGTQYF.

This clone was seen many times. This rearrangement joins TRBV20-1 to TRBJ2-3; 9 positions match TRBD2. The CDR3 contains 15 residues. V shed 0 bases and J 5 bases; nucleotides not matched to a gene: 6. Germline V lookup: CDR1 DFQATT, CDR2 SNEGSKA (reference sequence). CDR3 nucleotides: TGCAGTGCTAGAGAGCCCTTTAGCGGGAGAGATACGCAGTATTTT. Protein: CSAREPFSGRDTQYF.

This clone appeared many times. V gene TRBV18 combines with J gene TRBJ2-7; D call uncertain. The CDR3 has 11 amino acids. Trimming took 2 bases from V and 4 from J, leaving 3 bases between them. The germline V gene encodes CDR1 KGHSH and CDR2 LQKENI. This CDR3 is CASSPDYEQYF. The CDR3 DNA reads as TGTGCCAGCTCACCAGATTACGAGCAGTACTTC. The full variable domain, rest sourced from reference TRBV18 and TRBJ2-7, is NAGVMQNPRHLVRRRGQEARLRCSPMKGHSHVYWYRQLPEEGLKFMVYLQKENIIDESGMPKERFSAEFPKEGPSILRIQQVVRGDSAAYFCASSPDYEQYFGPGTRLTVT.

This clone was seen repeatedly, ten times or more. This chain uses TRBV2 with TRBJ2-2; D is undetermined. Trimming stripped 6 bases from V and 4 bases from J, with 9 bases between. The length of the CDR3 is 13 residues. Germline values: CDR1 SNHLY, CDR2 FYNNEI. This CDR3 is CASRLGGTGELFF. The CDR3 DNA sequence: TGTGCCAGCAGGCTCGGTGGCACCGGGGAGCTGTTTTTT.

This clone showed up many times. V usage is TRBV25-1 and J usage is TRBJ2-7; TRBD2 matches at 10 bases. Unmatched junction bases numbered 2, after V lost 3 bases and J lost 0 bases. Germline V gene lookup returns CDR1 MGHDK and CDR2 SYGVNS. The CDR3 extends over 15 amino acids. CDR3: CASSDTSGDSYEQYF. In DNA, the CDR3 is TGTGCCAGCAGTGATACTAGCGGGGACTCCTACGAGCAGTACTTC.

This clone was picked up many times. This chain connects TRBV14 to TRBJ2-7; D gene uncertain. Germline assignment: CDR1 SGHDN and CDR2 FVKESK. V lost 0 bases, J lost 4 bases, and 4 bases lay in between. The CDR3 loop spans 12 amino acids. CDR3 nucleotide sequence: TGTGCCAGCAGCCAAGAAGGTTACGAGCAGTACTTC. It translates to CASSQEGYEQYF.

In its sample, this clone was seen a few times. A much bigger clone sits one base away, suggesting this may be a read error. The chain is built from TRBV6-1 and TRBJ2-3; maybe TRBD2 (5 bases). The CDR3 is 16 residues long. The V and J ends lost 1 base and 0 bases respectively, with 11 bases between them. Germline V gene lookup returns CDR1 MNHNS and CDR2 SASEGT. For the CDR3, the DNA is TGTGCCAGCAGTGAAGGGACTCATTGCAGCACAGATACGCAGTATTTT. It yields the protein CASSEGTHCSTDTQYF.

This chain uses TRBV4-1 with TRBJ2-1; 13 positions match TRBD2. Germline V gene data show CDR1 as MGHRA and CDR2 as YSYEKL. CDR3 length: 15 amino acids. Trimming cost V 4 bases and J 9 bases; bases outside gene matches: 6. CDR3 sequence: CASSLGLAGRGEQFF. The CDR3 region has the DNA TGCGCCAGCAGCCTGGGACTAGCGGGACGGGGTGAGCAGTTCTTC.

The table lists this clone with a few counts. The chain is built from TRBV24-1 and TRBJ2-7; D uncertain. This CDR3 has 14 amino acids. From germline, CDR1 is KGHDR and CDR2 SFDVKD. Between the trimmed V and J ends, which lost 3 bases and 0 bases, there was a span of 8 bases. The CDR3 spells CATSDPGNSYEQYF. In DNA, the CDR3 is TGTGCCACCAGTGATCCTGGCAACTCCTACGAGCAGTACTTC.

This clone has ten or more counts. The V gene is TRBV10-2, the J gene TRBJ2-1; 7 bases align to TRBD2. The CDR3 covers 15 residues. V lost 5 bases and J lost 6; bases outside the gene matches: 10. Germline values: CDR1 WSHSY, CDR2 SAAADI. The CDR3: CASSYQGGPGNEQFF. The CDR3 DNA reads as TGCGCCAGCAGTTATCAGGGAGGGCCGGGCAATGAGCAGTTCTTC.

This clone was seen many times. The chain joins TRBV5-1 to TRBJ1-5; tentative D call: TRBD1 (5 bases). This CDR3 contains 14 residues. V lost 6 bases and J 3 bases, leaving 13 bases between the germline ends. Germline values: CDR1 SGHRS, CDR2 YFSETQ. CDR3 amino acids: CASKEGGDNQPQHF. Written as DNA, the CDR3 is TGCGCCAGCAAGGAGGGAGGGGACAATCAGCCCCAGCATTTT.

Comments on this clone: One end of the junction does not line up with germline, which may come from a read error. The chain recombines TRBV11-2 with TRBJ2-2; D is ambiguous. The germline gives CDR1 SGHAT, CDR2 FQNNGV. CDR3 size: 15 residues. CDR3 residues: CASILKGGNTGELFF. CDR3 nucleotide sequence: TGTGCCAGCATCTTAAAGGGTGGGAACACCGGGGAGCTGTTTTTT.

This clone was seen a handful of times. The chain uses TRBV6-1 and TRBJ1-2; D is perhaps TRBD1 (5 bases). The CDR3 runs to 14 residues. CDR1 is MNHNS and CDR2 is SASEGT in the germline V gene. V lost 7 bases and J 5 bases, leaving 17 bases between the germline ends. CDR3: CASMGGKGVYGYTF. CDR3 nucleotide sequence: TGTGCCAGCATGGGGGGAAAAGGAGTTTATGGCTACACCTTC.

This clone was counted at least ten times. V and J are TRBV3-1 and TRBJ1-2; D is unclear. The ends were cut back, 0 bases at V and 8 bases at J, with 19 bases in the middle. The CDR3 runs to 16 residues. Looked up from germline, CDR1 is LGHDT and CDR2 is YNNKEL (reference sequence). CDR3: CASSQDPLHLDGGYTF. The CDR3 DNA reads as TGTGCCAGCAGCCAAGACCCACTACACCTAGATGGGGGCTACACCTTC.

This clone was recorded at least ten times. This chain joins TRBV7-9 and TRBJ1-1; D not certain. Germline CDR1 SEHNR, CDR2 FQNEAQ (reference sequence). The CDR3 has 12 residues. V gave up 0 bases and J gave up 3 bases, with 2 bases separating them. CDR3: CASSLAYTEAFF. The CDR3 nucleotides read TGTGCCAGCAGCTTAGCGTACACTGAAGCTTTCTTT. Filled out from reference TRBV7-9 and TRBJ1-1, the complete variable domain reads DTGVSQNPRHKITKRGQNVTFRCDPISEHNRLYWYRQTLGQGPEFLTYFQNEAQLEKSRLLSDRFSAERPKGSFSTLEIQRTEQGDSAMYLCASSLAYTEAFFGQGTRLTVV.

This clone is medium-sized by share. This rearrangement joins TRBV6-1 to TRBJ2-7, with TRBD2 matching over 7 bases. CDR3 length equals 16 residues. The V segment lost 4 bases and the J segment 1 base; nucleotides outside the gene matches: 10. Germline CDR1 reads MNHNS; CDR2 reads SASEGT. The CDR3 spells CASSAEGGLLSYEQYF. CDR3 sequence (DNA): TGTGCCAGCAGTGCGGAGGGAGGGCTCCTGTCCTACGAGCAGTACTTC.